Following are 21 T cell receptor beta chains from one sample sequenced in a study of response to subunit inactivated influenza vaccine. TCRdb reanalysed the RT-PCR reads using MiXCR and keeps one entry per CDR3 protein. Seen here are over 800,000 distinct CDR3 sequences, 21% observed once, and the top ten hold 10%. Here the sequenced sample was PBMCs from blood, taken approximately 5 days after vaccination. Receptors were obtained from a man aged 45-60 years who received an inactivated influenza vaccine.

CDR3 sequence reads: CASSLGSQFYNEQFF. Written as DNA, the CDR3 is TGTGCCAGCAGTTTAGGTAGTCAATTCTACAATGAGCAGTTCTTC. The chain employs TRBV12-3 or TRBV12-4 and TRBJ2-1; D ambiguous. V was trimmed by 1 base and J by 3 bases, leaving 10 bases between them. This CDR3 has 15 amino acids.

The rearrangement links TRBV18 to TRBJ2-7, with TRBD2 identical over 12 bases. Germline V gene lookup returns CDR1 KGHSH and CDR2 LQKENI. The V gene end was trimmed by 6 bases and the J gene end by 4 bases; junction bases not matched to a gene: 10. This CDR3 comprises 16 residues. CDR3 region: CASSRPLTSGSYEQYF. In DNA, the CDR3 is TGTGCCAGCTCGCGCCCACTGACTAGCGGGAGTTACGAGCAGTACTTC.

V gene TRBV27 combines with J gene TRBJ1-3; the match to TRBD1 covers 7 bases. The CDR3 runs 14 residues. V shed 5 bases and J 2 bases; nucleotides not matched to a gene: 3. CDR1 MNHEY and CDR2 SMNVEV come from the germline V gene (reference sequence). For the CDR3, the DNA is TGTGCCAGCAGTGCCGACAGGGCTGGAAACACCATATATTTT. Translation: CASSADRAGNTIYF.

The V call is TRBV4-2, the J call TRBJ2-6; 9 bases are a match to TRBD2. Germline values: CDR1 LGHNA, CDR2 YNFKEQ. Trimming cost V 0 bases and J 4 bases; bases outside gene matches: 10. This CDR3 is 19 amino acids long. CDR3 coding DNA: TGTGCCAGCAGCCAAGATTTTGGCGGGAGGGCTCTGGGGGCCAACGTCCTGACTTTC. Translation: CASSQDFGGRALGANVLTF.

There are a few counts of this clonotype. The gene calls are TRBV5-1 and TRBJ1-5, with D possibly matching TRBD1 (6 bases). Germline V gene sequence: CDR1 SGHRS, CDR2 YFSETQ. V lost 0 bases and J lost 0, with 10 bases in between. The CDR3 is made up of 16 amino acids. The chain's CDR3 is CASSLVQGPSNQPQHF. The DNA for the CDR3 is TGCGCCAGCAGCTTGGTACAGGGACCTAGCAATCAGCCCCAGCATTTT.

The rearrangement links TRBV29-1 to TRBJ2-1, with D unresolved. Germline V gene sequence: CDR1 SQVTM, CDR2 ANQGSEA. The CDR3 consists of 13 residues. With 3 bases removed from V and 0 bases from J, the gap between germline ends came to 6 bases. DNA of the CDR3: TGCAGCGTTGAGGCGGACTCCTACAATGAGCAGTTCTTC. Its protein product is CSVEADSYNEQFF.

Notes on this clonotype: A much larger clone is a single base away; this may be a read error. The chain couples TRBV13 to TRBJ2-3; D unclear. The germline gives CDR1 PRHDT, CDR2 FYEKMQ (reference sequence). V shed 7 bases and J shed 4 bases, with 3 bases lying between them. This CDR3 has 10 residues. CDR3 in amino acids: CASNSDTQYF. CDR3 coding DNA: TGTGCCAGCAACTCAGATACGCAGTATTTT.

In nucleotides, the CDR3 is TGCAGTGCTACCCGAGGGGGACAGGGCTACGAGCAGTACTTC. Protein: CSATRGGQGYEQYF. The V and J genes are TRBV20-1 and TRBJ2-7, with TRBD1 matching 9 bases. The J segment lost 3 bases and the V segment lost 4 bases, leaving 7 bases of the junction unmatched. The CDR3 sequence is 14 residues long. CDR1 and CDR2 from the germline V gene are DFQATT and SNEGSKA (reference sequence).

This clonotype was detected many times. The J gene is TRBJ2-3, the V gene TRBV5-1; 8 positions match TRBD1. CDR1 SGHRS and CDR2 YFSETQ come from the germline V gene. The V and J ends lost 4 bases and 2 bases, in that order; junction bases with no gene match: 12. This CDR3 has 17 amino acids. Here the CDR3 DNA reads TGCGCCAGCAGCCGCAGTAGACTGGACAGGGCCACAGATACGCAGTATTTT. Its translation is CASSRSRLDRATDTQYF. Full variable domain (remainder filled in from reference TRBV5-1 and TRBJ2-3): KAGVTQTPRYLIKTRGQQVTLSCSPISGHRSVSWYQQTPGQGLQFLFEYFSETQRNKGNFPGRFSGRQFSNSRSEMNVSTLELGDSALYLCASSRSRLDRATDTQYFGPGTRLTVL.

This chain connects TRBV7-9 to TRBJ1-2; TRBD1 matches 12 bases. CDR3 length: 17 residues. V shed 2 bases, J shed 3 bases, and the junction held 7 bases outside the gene matches. Germline lookup yields CDR1 SEHNR and CDR2 FQNEAQ (reference sequence). The DNA of the CDR3 is TGTGCCAGCAGCTTACCGGGACAGGGGGCGCGTGACTATGGCTACACCTTC. Protein: CASSLPGQGARDYGYTF.

The table lists this clonotype with many counts. V gene TRBV28 combines with J gene TRBJ2-5; D might be TRBD1 (5 bases). Germline V gene sequence: CDR1 MDHEN, CDR2 SYDVKM. V shed 5 bases and J shed 2 bases, with 15 bases lying between them. The CDR3 spans 15 residues. CDR3 region: CASSPTRVLQETQYF. CDR3 bases: TGTGCCAGCAGTCCAACCAGGGTTTTGCAAGAGACCCAGTACTTC.

This clonotype was seen a few times. The rearrangement joins TRBV6-5 to TRBJ2-7; either TRBD1 or TRBD2 may supply D (5 bases each). CDR3 length: 17 amino acids. The V and J ends lost 0 bases and 2 bases respectively, with 17 bases between them. Germline-derived CDR1 and CDR2 are MNHEY and SVGAGI. This CDR3 is CASSYSMRAGWTYEQYF. CDR3 coding DNA: TGTGCCAGCAGTTACTCGATGAGGGCAGGGTGGACCTACGAGCAGTACTTC.

This chain joins TRBV11-2 and TRBJ2-7; weak D call: TRBD2 (5 bases). The CDR3 has 14 amino acids. V was shortened by 4 bases and J by 2 bases, with 12 bases between the two germline ends. From germline, CDR1 is SGHAT and CDR2 FQNNGV. The CDR3 spells CASSSLRDAYEQYF. The DNA for the CDR3 is TGTGCCAGCAGCTCTTTACGGGATGCCTACGAGCAGTACTTC.

This clonotype has more than one count but fewer than ten. The chain combines TRBV20-1 with TRBJ2-4; 12 nucleotides match TRBD2. The CDR3 length is 20 residues. Losses at the gene ends were 0 bases for V and 0 bases for J; bases not matched to a gene: 12. CDR1 and CDR2 from the germline V gene are DFQATT and SNEGSKA (reference sequence). The CDR3 nucleotides read TGCAGTGCTAGAGATCCACTAGCGGGAGGAACCGTGTCAGCCAAAAACATTCAGTACTTC. Amino acids: CSARDPLAGGTVSAKNIQYF.

This chain joins TRBV7-2 and TRBJ2-7, with 8 bases aligning to TRBD1. The germline gives CDR1 SGHTA, CDR2 FQGNSA. V was pared by 6 bases and J by 4 bases, with 8 bases of the junction left unmatched. This CDR3 has 14 amino acids. CDR3 amino acids: CASRDWTGSYEQYF. In DNA, the CDR3 is TGTGCCAGCAGGGATTGGACAGGGTCATACGAGCAGTACTTC.

This clonotype was detected only a few times. The V and J genes are TRBV15 and TRBJ1-5; unclear D gene. The germline V gene encodes CDR1 LNHNV and CDR2 YYDKDF (reference sequence). This CDR3 is 13 amino acids long. Deletions cut 1 base from V and 5 bases from J, with 6 bases between. The CDR3, as DNA: TGTGCCACCAGCAGAGGAACAGATCAGCCCCAGCATTTT. Translating gives CATSRGTDQPQHF.

This clonotype was picked up a small number of times. CDR3: CSVGASGRAFEQFF. The CDR3 DNA is TGCAGCGTTGGGGCTAGCGGGAGGGCCTTTGAGCAGTTCTTC. This sequence joins TRBV29-1 and TRBJ2-1; TRBD2 matches 12 bases. CDR1 SQVTM and CDR2 ANQGSEA come from the germline V gene. CDR3 size: 14 residues. J lost 9 bases, V lost 4 bases, and 7 bases had no gene match.

Here the CDR3 reads CASLPRHSVNTEAFF. The CDR3 DNA follows: TGTGCCAGCTTACCTAGACATTCGGTGAACACTGAAGCTTTCTTT. The chain is built from TRBV12-3 or TRBV12-4 and TRBJ1-1; D gene ambiguous. The CDR3 runs to 15 residues. V was pared by 8 bases and J by 0 bases, with 16 bases between.

The chain uses TRBV20-1 and TRBJ2-5, with D maybe TRBD2 (6 bases). The CDR3 contains 15 residues. Deletions cut 5 bases from V and 2 bases from J, with 18 bases between. In germline, CDR1 is DFQATT, CDR2 SNEGSKA (reference sequence). The CDR3 protein is CSADGGPAAQETQYF. The CDR3 DNA reads TGCAGTGCTGACGGGGGACCAGCGGCTCAAGAGACCCAGTACTTC.

This clonotype was detected ten times or more. V is TRBV12-3 or TRBV12-4 and J is TRBJ2-5; D is uncertain. The germline V and J ends were trimmed by 2 bases and 1 base, with 8 bases remaining between them. The CDR3 extends over 14 amino acids. The CDR3 coding sequence is TGTGCCAGCAGTTTACTGGCGGTCCAAGAGACCCAGTACTTC. As protein: CASSLLAVQETQYF.

This clonotype was detected only a few times. The chain has TRBV3-1 and TRBJ2-7; 9 bases map to TRBD1. The CDR3 extends over 15 amino acids. V dropped 2 bases and J dropped 3; count of bases not matched to a gene: 5. Per germline, CDR1 LGHDT and CDR2 YNNKEL (reference sequence). The DNA for the CDR3 is TGTGCCAGCAGCCAACCGGGACAGGGTGGCTACGAGCAGTACTTC. Translation: CASSQPGQGGYEQYF.